What follows describes a single T cell receptor (beta chain). This entry belongs to a study of cytomegalovirus exposure and HLA in healthy donors. CDR3 size: 16 residues. The germline V gene encodes CDR1 SGDLS and CDR2 YYNGEE. J was trimmed by 6 bases and V by 0 bases; bases with no gene match: 2. The study ran its PCR with 60 Vbeta and 13 Jbeta primers. Here immunoSEQ multiplex PCR was the method, and the copy in TCRdb shows in-frame clones only, minus some. Of about 160,000 clones detected, around nine tenths appear once; the ten largest clones hold over 0.8%. The sample was PBMCs. The sequence came from a woman in her twenties or thirties in good health and CMV-seronegative. This chain links TRBV9 with TRBJ2-1, with 14 nucleotides matching TRBD2. The CDR3 coding sequence is TGTGCCAGCAGCGTAGAGGGACTAGCGGGAGTCAATGAGCAGTTCTTC. Amino acids: CASSVEGLAGVNEQFF.